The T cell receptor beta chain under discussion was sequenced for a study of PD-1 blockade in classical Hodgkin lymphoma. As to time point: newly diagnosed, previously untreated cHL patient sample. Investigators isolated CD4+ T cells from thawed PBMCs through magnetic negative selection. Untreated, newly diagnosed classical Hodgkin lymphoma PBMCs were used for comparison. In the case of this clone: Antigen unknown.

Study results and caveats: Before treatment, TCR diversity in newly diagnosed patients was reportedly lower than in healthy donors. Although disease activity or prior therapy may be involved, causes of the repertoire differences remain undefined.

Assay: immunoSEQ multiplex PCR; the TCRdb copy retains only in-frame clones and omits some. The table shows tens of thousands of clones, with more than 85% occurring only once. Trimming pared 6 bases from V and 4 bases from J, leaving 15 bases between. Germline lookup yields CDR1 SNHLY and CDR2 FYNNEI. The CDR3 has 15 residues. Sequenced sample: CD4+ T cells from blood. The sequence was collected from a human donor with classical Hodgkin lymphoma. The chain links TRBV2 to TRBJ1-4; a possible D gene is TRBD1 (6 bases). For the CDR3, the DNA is TGTGCCAGCAGAGAAAACAGGGCTATTAATGAAAAACTGTTTTTT. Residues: CASRENRAINEKLFF.